One and the same sample provided the 7 T cell receptor beta chains below, sequenced in a study of CD8+CD57+ T cells in acquired aplastic anemia (dated by TCRdb to between 2018 and 2020). Instrument on record: Illumina HiSeq 2000. TCR beta VDJ combination and CDR3 sequence profiling used genomic DNA as the template. TCRdb handled the public reads itself, with Q25 trimming in fastp and clone calling in MiXCR, and kept productive beta chains. Rows are combined by CDR3 protein, so each entry shows the most common genes and DNA. Here the sample has roughly 180,000 distinct CDR3 sequences; about 44% occur a single time. The ten largest clones capture roughly 13% of the sample. Patients chosen for sequencing had shown expansion of CD8+CD57+ cells by flow cytometry. The sequencing input was sorted CD4+, CD8+, or CD8+CD57+ T cells (not recorded which) from PBMCs. The receptors were sampled from a human donor with aplastic anemia.

The sample holds many counts of this clonotype. The rearrangement uses TRBV9 and TRBJ1-1; unclear D gene. CDR3 size: 16 residues. Germline CDR1 SGDLS, CDR2 YYNGEE. Trimming took off 0 bases at V and 4 bases at J, with 16 bases between the two ends. The CDR3 reads CASSVGEFPRTTEAFF. CDR3 bases: TGTGCCAGCAGCGTAGGAGAGTTCCCAAGGACCACTGAAGCTTTCTTT.

This chain connects TRBV19 to TRBJ2-5; a weak D match, TRBD1 (5 bases). CDR1 LNHDA and CDR2 SQIVND come from the germline V gene (reference sequence). V gave up 3 bases and J gave up 4 bases, with 12 bases separating them. The CDR3 loop spans 14 amino acids. CDR3 sequence reads: CASSMRQGRETQYF. In DNA, the CDR3 is TGTGCCAGTAGTATGAGGCAGGGAAGAGAGACCCAGTACTTC.

This clonotype was counted at least ten times. This chain uses TRBV9 with TRBJ2-2; no definite D call. The germline gives CDR1 SGDLS, CDR2 YYNGEE. The CDR3 sequence is 13 residues long. The ends were cut back, 5 bases at V and 3 bases at J, with 8 bases in the middle. CDR3 amino acids: CASSPSHTGELFF. The CDR3 nucleotides read TGTGCCAGCAGTCCGTCCCACACCGGGGAGCTGTTTTTT.

This CDR3 is CASSLLGGRWEDTQYF. The CDR3 DNA follows: TGTGCCAGCAGCCTACTGGGCGGGAGGTGGGAAGATACGCAGTATTTT. V and J are TRBV7-3 and TRBJ2-3; TRBD2 matches at 8 bases. The CDR3 extends over 16 amino acids. Germline CDR1 reads SGHTA; CDR2 reads FQGTGA. The V gene end was trimmed by 5 bases and the J gene end by 5 bases; junction bases not matched to a gene: 12.

V usage is TRBV15 and J usage is TRBJ2-7, with TRBD1 matching 7 bases. CDR3 length equals 14 residues. Germline loops: CDR1 LNHNV, CDR2 YYDKDF (reference sequence). The trim removed 8 bases at V and 4 bases at J, leaving 11 bases unmatched. This chain's CDR3 is CATHDRVGSYEQYF. The CDR3, as DNA: TGTGCCACCCACGACAGGGTGGGGTCATACGAGCAGTACTTC.

The rearrangement uses TRBV2 and TRBJ2-5, with TRBD2 as a possible D gene (5 bases). Trimming cost V 10 bases and J 2 bases, with 14 bases left between them. Germline V gene data show CDR1 as SNHLY and CDR2 as FYNNEI. The CDR3 is 13 residues long. The CDR3 spells CATNSEGQETQYF. DNA for the CDR3: TGTGCCACCAACTCAGAGGGACAAGAGACCCAGTACTTC.

The chain employs TRBV6-5 and TRBJ2-3; TRBD2 aligns across 11 bases. The V gene's germline CDR1 is MNHEY and CDR2 SVGAGI. The CDR3 has 16 amino acids. Trimming cost V 3 bases and J 4 bases; bases outside gene matches: 6. This chain's CDR3 is CASSYLLAGVPDTQYF. The CDR3 nucleotides are TGTGCCAGCAGTTATCTACTAGCGGGGGTGCCAGATACGCAGTATTTT.